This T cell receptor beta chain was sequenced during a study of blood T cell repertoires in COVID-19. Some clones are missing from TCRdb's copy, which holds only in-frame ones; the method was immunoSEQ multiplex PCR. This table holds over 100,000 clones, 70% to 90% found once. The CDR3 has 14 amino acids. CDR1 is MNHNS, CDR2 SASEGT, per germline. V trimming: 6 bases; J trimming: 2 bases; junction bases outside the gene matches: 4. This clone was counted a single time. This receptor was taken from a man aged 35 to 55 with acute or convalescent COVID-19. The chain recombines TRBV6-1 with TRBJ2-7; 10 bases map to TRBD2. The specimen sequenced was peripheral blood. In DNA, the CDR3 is TGTGCCAGCAGCAGGACTAGCGGTCCCTACGAGCAGTACTTC. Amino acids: CASSRTSGPYEQYF.